This note documents a single TCR beta chain sequence. Antigen unknown. Trimming pared 0 bases from V and 6 bases from J, leaving 17 bases between. CDR1 and CDR2 (germline): LGHNA, YSLEER. This CDR3 comprises 16 residues. This record belongs to a study of cytomegalovirus exposure and HLA in healthy donors. Background on the study: HLA-typed donors were the source of approximately 88 million unique TCRs held in an early data release.

Both 60 Vbeta primers and 13 Jbeta primers went into the PCR. Clones were read by immunoSEQ multiplex PCR, and TCRdb kept only the in-frame ones, dropping some. The table lists about 130,000 clones. Regarding the study as a whole: The study designated 150 or so TCR beta chains cytomegalovirus-associated. Later, an analysis found that common viral pathogens appeared to be linked with several of the most significant clusters. In a later analysis, HLA-associated beta chains showed higher expansion and lower generation probabilities than comparable chains.

The TCR was taken from a man younger than 45 in good health and CMV-seronegative. The sequencing sample was made of PBMCs. The V call is TRBV4-3, the J call TRBJ1-2; D unclear. CDR3 amino acids: CASSQDRGQSRHGYTF. In DNA form, the CDR3 reads TGCGCCAGCAGCCAAGATCGAGGGCAGTCAAGGCATGGCTACACCTTC.